This T cell receptor (beta chain) was retrieved from a study of naive and memory T cell subsets. A few counts support this clonotype. As yet, its antigen is unknown. CDR1 and CDR2 from the germline V gene are MNHEY and SVGEGT. V was pared by 5 bases and J by 0 bases, with 3 bases of the junction left unmatched. The CDR3 sequence is 15 residues long. Study conclusions and caveats: Naive repertoires, especially CD8, held a few larger clonotypes, possibly memory cells re-expressing CD45RA.

The beta constant-region primer was an equimolar mix of two oligonucleotides covering TRBC1 and TRBC2. Nested alpha and beta constant-region primers with the SP2 primer drove four PCR rounds on ligated cDNA. MiXCR was run by TCRdb on the UMI-ligation and nested PCR reads, yielding one entry per CDR3 protein. The top ten hold roughly 0.1% of the sample, which has approximately 140,000 distinct CDR3 sequences, under 25% seen once. This sequence joins TRBV6-2 or TRBV6-3 and TRBJ2-7, with 11 bases aligning to TRBD2. The source material was naive CD4+ T cells from blood. This sequence originates from a human donor in good health. DNA of the CDR3: TGTGCCAGCAGTCCTACTAGCGGGAGCTCCTACGAGCAGTACTTC. Residues: CASSPTSGSSYEQYF.